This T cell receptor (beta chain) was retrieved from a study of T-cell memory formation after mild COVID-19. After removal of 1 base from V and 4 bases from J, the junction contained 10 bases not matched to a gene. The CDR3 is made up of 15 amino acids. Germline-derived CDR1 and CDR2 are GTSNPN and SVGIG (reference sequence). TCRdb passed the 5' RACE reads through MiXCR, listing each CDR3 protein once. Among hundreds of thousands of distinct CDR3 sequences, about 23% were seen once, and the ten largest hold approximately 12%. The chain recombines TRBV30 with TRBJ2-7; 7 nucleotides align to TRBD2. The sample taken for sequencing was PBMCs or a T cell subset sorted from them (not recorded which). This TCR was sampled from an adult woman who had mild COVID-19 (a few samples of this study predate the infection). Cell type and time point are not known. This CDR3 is CAWSGRRGAGYEQYF. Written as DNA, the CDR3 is TGTGCCTGGAGTGGGCGTAGGGGAGCGGGGTACGAGCAGTACTTC.